This TCR beta chain was documented in a study of blood T cell repertoires in COVID-19. Study background: Collection of acute and convalescent COVID-19 samples took place in the United States, Italy and Spain.

Germline V gene data show CDR1 as WSHSY and CDR2 as SAAADI. This CDR3 contains 13 residues. Trimming took off 6 bases at V and 3 bases at J, with 11 bases between the two ends. TCRdb keeps only in-frame clones here, not all; method: immunoSEQ multiplex PCR. The sample lists more than 200,000 clones; 88% were seen once. This sequence was found in a woman aged 55-69 years with acute or convalescent COVID-19. Sample: peripheral blood. V and J are TRBV10-2 and TRBJ1-1; no firm D call. The CDR3 is CASSGDTYTEAFF. The CDR3 coding sequence is TGCGCCAGCAGCGGCGACACGTACACTGAAGCTTTCTTT.